This T cell receptor (beta chain) was identified during a study of OX40 agonist ivuxolimab in advanced cancers. Germline V gene lookup returns CDR1 SGHTA and CDR2 FQGTGA. This CDR3 region has 15 residues. V was clipped by 1 base and J by 10 bases, with 17 bases between them. The table came from immunoSEQ multiplex PCR; TCRdb's copy has only in-frame clones and leaves some out. Counted here are around 98,000 clones, 70% to 90% occurring once; the ten biggest clones make up about 0.5%. Autoimmune disease history or systemic immunosuppression disqualified patients. As for this clone: Its antigen is undetermined.

Overall study results and limits: Among the lowest peripheral clonal expansion occurred in 0.1-3.0 mg/kg partial responders. CD8+ T cells averaged more expanded clones than CD4+. The antigen specificity of the peripheral T cells (those that were expanded) was not determined.

The sequence derives from an adult with an advanced solid tumor such as melanoma, head and neck, liver or kidney cancer. Sequencing used CD4+ or CD8+ T cells sorted from blood, obtained in a trial of the OX40 agonist ivuxolimab. The V gene is TRBV7-3, the J gene TRBJ2-1; TRBD2 might be the D (7 bases). The chain's CDR3 is CASSLMRGGDDEQFF. CDR3 DNA: TGTGCCAGCAGCTTAATGCGAGGGGGGGACGACGAGCAGTTCTTC.